These 4 T cell receptor beta chains originate from one sample sequenced in a study of OX40 agonist ivuxolimab in advanced cancers. Some clones are missing from TCRdb's copy, which holds only in-frame ones; the method was immunoSEQ multiplex PCR. The sample carries about 82,000 clones, roughly 91% recorded once. The source was CD4+ or CD8+ T cells sorted from blood, collected in a trial of the OX40 agonist ivuxolimab. The source of these receptors is an adult with an advanced solid tumor such as melanoma, head and neck, liver or kidney cancer.

The V gene is TRBV7-2, the J gene TRBJ2-2, with a possible D match to TRBD2 (7 bases). Per the germline V gene, CDR1 is SGHTA and CDR2 is FQGNSA. The CDR3 is 16 amino acids. Trimming removed 5 bases from V and 5 bases from J, with 18 bases in between. CDR3 bases: TGTGCCAGCAGCCCTCGCGGGGGCAGGACGACCGGGGAGCTGTTTTTT. Encoded protein: CASSPRGGRTTGELFF.

CDR3 in amino acids: CASSRGLAGGSDEQFF. Here the CDR3 DNA reads TGTGCCAGCAGTCGGGGACTAGCGGGAGGTTCGGATGAGCAGTTCTTC. The J gene is TRBJ2-1, the V gene TRBV6-6; 15 nucleotides line up with TRBD2. Germline assignment: CDR1 MNHNY and CDR2 SVGAGI (reference sequence). This CDR3 is built from 16 residues. The ends lost 5 bases at V and 8 bases at J; junction bases unmatched: 7.

The chain couples TRBV25-1 to TRBJ1-1; TRBD1 might be the D (6 bases). Trimming left V 2 bases short and J 4 bases short, with 11 bases between. The CDR3 length is 14 residues. Germline CDR1 reads MGHDK; CDR2 reads SYGVNS. The CDR3 region has the DNA TGTGCCAGCAGTGAACATGAGGGGGGCACTGAAGCTTTCTTT. Translating it yields CASSEHEGGTEAFF.

To note about this clone: The same CDR3 can be traced to other DNA sequences in this sample. V usage is TRBV28 and J usage is TRBJ2-7; D is undetermined. V lost 3 bases and J 1 base, leaving 7 bases between the germline ends. The CDR3 sequence is 13 residues long. The germline CDR1 and CDR2 sequences are MDHEN and SYDVKM. The CDR3, as DNA: TGTGCCAGCAGTTTGGGCAGATCCTACGAGCAGTACTTC. Translated: CASSLGRSYEQYF.